This T cell receptor (beta chain) was recorded in a study of CD8+CD57+ T cells in acquired aplastic anemia. Study conclusions and caveats: The study found no significant CD8+ Simpson's diversity difference between patients and controls. Patients had roughly 30 CD8+ CDR3 sequences in common with controls (the shared set).

Genomic DNA constituted the template upon which TCR beta VDJ and CDR3 profiling was performed. TCRdb itself ran the reads through MiXCR, one entry per CDR3 protein. The sample has 200,000 to 250,000 distinct CDR3 sequences, 30% to 40% seen once. Per germline, CDR1 LNHDA and CDR2 SQIVND (reference sequence). The CDR3 is 15 residues long. V lost 3 bases to trimming and J lost 8 bases, with 17 bases between them. This clonotype was seen ten or more times. The antigen is undetermined. The sequence was collected from a human donor in good health, serving as a control. Sequenced sample: sorted CD4+, CD8+, or CD8+CD57+ T cells (not recorded which) from PBMCs. The J gene is TRBJ1-3, the V gene TRBV19; D gene unclear. CDR3 bases: TGTGCCAGTAGTATCTCCCGACGACCTAGGGACACCATATATTTT. Its translation is CASSISRRPRDTIYF.